These 30 T cell receptor beta chains were sequenced from one sample in a study of cytotoxic CD8 clonotypes in ibrutinib-treated CLL. Generated by immunoSEQ multiplex PCR, the TCRdb table keeps only in-frame clones and is missing some. The sample lists a few hundred thousand clones; about 77% were seen once. This material consisted of PBMCs, taken before ibrutinib treatment. These receptors all stem from a human donor with chronic lymphocytic leukemia.

This chain links TRBV4-1 with TRBJ1-2; D possibly corresponds to TRBD1 (5 bases). This CDR3 spans 14 amino acids. Trimming removed 3 bases at V and 5 bases at J, with 13 bases between. Germline lookup yields CDR1 MGHRA and CDR2 YSYEKL. The CDR3 DNA reads TGCGCCAGCAGCCATGGGGGAGGGTCTTATGGCTACACCTTC. This translates into CASSHGGGSYGYTF.

The rearrangement joins TRBV7-9 to TRBJ1-1; no clear D gene. CDR1 SEHNR and CDR2 FQNEAQ come from the germline V gene (reference sequence). The CDR3 is 13 residues long. Trimming shortened V by 4 bases and J by 1 base, and 7 bases separated the two germline ends. The CDR3, as DNA: TGTGCCAGCAGCTCGGACCGGAACACTGAAGCTTTCTTT. It codes for CASSSDRNTEAFF.

The chain links TRBV7-2 to TRBJ1-2; the D gene is possibly TRBD1 (5 bases). Germline V gene lookup returns CDR1 SGHTA and CDR2 FQGNSA. Trimming stripped 7 bases from V and 8 bases from J, with 20 bases between. The CDR3 is made up of 14 amino acids. This chain's CDR3 is CASTLGWGLGGYTF. Written as DNA, the CDR3 is TGTGCCAGCACTCTCGGGTGGGGCCTTGGCGGCTACACCTTC.

V usage is TRBV7-9 and J usage is TRBJ1-1; D possibly corresponds to TRBD1 (5 bases). The CDR3 runs 11 residues. The germline V gene encodes CDR1 SEHNR and CDR2 FQNEAQ (reference sequence). CDR3 loop: CATQGNTEAFF. The CDR3 coding sequence is TGTGCTACGCAGGGAAACACTGAAGCTTTCTTT.

The V gene is TRBV10-1, the J gene TRBJ1-2; D is uncertain. Germline-derived CDR1 and CDR2 are WNHNN and SYGVQD (reference sequence). V gave up 4 bases and J gave up 3 bases, with 9 bases separating them. The CDR3 extends over 13 amino acids. Written as DNA, the CDR3 is TGCGCCAGCAGTGTATCCGGGTACTATGGCTACACCTTC. Translating gives CASSVSGYYGYTF.

The chain carries TRBV25-1 and TRBJ1-1, with D uncertain. Germline lookup yields CDR1 MGHDK and CDR2 SYGVNS. The CDR3 is 14 amino acids. Between the trimmed V and J ends, which lost 3 bases and 0 bases, there was a span of 8 bases. The CDR3 nucleotides are TGTGCCAGCAGTGACGACAACATGAACACTGAAGCTTTCTTT. Translated, it gives CASSDDNMNTEAFF.

This chain connects TRBV30 to TRBJ2-7; no firm D call. Deletions cut 2 bases from V and 5 bases from J, with 13 bases between. The CDR3 length is 13 residues. Germline V CDR1 and CDR2: GTSNPN, SVGIG (reference sequence). CDR3 nucleotide sequence: TGTGCCTGGAGTCGGGCCCGCGGAAACGAGCAGTACTTC. Residues: CAWSRARGNEQYF.

This clone was detected only a few times. This chain connects TRBV28 to TRBJ1-1; D gene ambiguous. The CDR3 contains 12 residues. V gave up 6 bases and J gave up 0 bases, with 5 bases separating them. The germline V gene encodes CDR1 MDHEN and CDR2 SYDVKM. The CDR3 is CASRRMNTEAFF. The CDR3 nucleotides are TGTGCCAGCAGAAGGATGAACACTGAAGCTTTCTTT.

The chain recombines TRBV20-1 with TRBJ2-7; D remains unclear. The CDR3 has 11 amino acids. The V and J ends lost 7 bases and 3 bases respectively, with 10 bases between them. Germline V gene sequence: CDR1 DFQATT, CDR2 SNEGSKA (reference sequence). The CDR3 nucleotides read TGCAGTGTCACATCAAACTACGAGCAGTACTTC. The encoded protein is CSVTSNYEQYF.

The chain joins TRBV5-3 to TRBJ1-1; TRBD1 aligns across 7 bases. TRBV5-3 is an ORF, with its function uncertain. J lost 1 base, V lost 0 bases, and 0 bases had no gene match. The CDR3 loop spans 14 amino acids. This CDR3 is CARSLGDRNTEAFF. CDR3 sequence (DNA): TGTGCCAGAAGCTTGGGGGACAGGAACACTGAAGCTTTCTTT.

V gene TRBV10-3 combines with J gene TRBJ2-1, with D perhaps given as TRBD1 or TRBD2 (5 bases each). V was trimmed by 6 bases and J by 6 bases, leaving 15 bases between them. Germline lookup yields CDR1 ENHRY and CDR2 SYGVKD. The CDR3 contains 14 residues. CDR3 in DNA: TGTGCCATCAGCCGGGATCAGAGGGGCAATGAGCAGTTCTTC. This encodes CAISRDQRGNEQFF.

The genes are TRBV2 and TRBJ1-1; D remains unclear. Germline-derived CDR1 and CDR2 are SNHLY and FYNNEI. V was trimmed by 7 bases and J by 1 base, leaving 4 bases between them. CDR3 length: 11 amino acids. Here the CDR3 reads CASMANTEAFF. In nucleotides, the CDR3 is TGTGCCAGCATGGCGAACACTGAAGCTTTCTTT.

This chain joins TRBV30 and TRBJ1-5, with D perhaps matching TRBD1 (6 bases). CDR1 is GTSNPN, CDR2 SVGIG, per germline (reference sequence). V was pared by 5 bases and J by 0 bases, with 11 bases between. The CDR3 consists of 14 residues. CDR3 nucleotide sequence: TGTGCCTGGGAAGGGGGGAATAGCAATCAGCCCCAGCATTTT. Its translation is CAWEGGNSNQPQHF. Drawing the rest from reference TRBV30 and TRBJ1-5, the complete variable domain is SQTIHQWPATLVQPVGSPLSLECTVEGTSNPNLYWYRQAAGRGLQLLFYSVGIGQISSEVPQNLSASRPQDRQFILSSKKLLLSDSGFYLCAWEGGNSNQPQHFGDGTRLSIL.

The sample holds a few counts of this clone. Within the sample, other DNA sequences also encode this same CDR3. The genes are TRBV11-3 and TRBJ2-7, with D unclear. The CDR3 has 14 residues. Germline lookup yields CDR1 SGHNT and CDR2 YENEEA. The V end was cut by 5 bases, the J end by 2 bases, with 13 bases between. The CDR3 DNA reads TGTGCCAGCAGCCAAGAGTACGGTCCCTACGAGCAGTACTTC. Its translation is CASSQEYGPYEQYF.

The chain couples TRBV18 to TRBJ2-7; 7 bases line up with TRBD2. The junction had 6 bases not matched to a gene; V was cut back by 0 bases and J by 4 bases. In germline, CDR1 is KGHSH, CDR2 LQKENI. The CDR3 is 15 amino acids. In nucleotides, the CDR3 is TGTGCCAGCTCACCACCAGAAGCGGGAAAGTACGAGCAGTACTTC. It codes for CASSPPEAGKYEQYF. Complete variable domain (other parts from reference TRBV18 and TRBJ2-7): NAGVMQNPRHLVRRRGQEARLRCSPMKGHSHVYWYRQLPEEGLKFMVYLQKENIIDESGMPKERFSAEFPKEGPSILRIQQVVRGDSAAYFCASSPPEAGKYEQYFGPGTRLTVT.

The V gene is TRBV4-1, the J gene TRBJ2-3; 10 bases align to TRBD2. The CDR3 has 19 residues. Germline V gene lookup returns CDR1 MGHRA and CDR2 YSYEKL. Losses at the gene ends were 1 base for V and 2 bases for J; bases not matched to a gene: 12. The CDR3 nucleotides read TGCGCCAGCAGCCAAGTCTTCCTCCCGGGACTAGCGTTCACAGATACGCAGTATTTT. Its translation: CASSQVFLPGLAFTDTQYF.

The V and J genes are TRBV11-2 and TRBJ2-7; 8 bases fit TRBD2. Germline CDR1 is SGHAT and CDR2 is FQNNGV. The CDR3 extends over 16 amino acids. V dropped 5 bases and J dropped 0; count of bases not matched to a gene: 9. For the CDR3, the DNA is TGTGCCAGCAGCCCAATTCTAGCGGGCCTCTCCTACGAGCAGTACTTC. Translating it yields CASSPILAGLSYEQYF. Full variable domain (rest looked up from reference TRBV11-2 and TRBJ2-7): EAGVAQSPRYKIIEKRQSVAFWCNPISGHATLYWYQQILGQGPKLLIQFQNNGVVDDSQLPKDRFSAERLKGVDSTLKIQPAKLEDSAVYLCASSPILAGLSYEQYFGPGTRLTVT.

This clone was detected once. The chain couples TRBV6-5 to TRBJ2-7; a possible D gene is TRBD1 (6 bases). V was shortened by 4 bases and J by 4 bases, with 11 bases between the two germline ends. CDR1 and CDR2 (germline): MNHEY, SVGAGI. CDR3 length: 13 amino acids. Here the CDR3 DNA reads TGTGCCAGCAGTTCTCCAGGGGAATACGAGCAGTACTTC. Translated: CASSSPGEYEQYF.

The chain combines TRBV28 with TRBJ2-1; D is uncertain. V lost 3 bases and J 4 bases, leaving 7 bases between the germline ends. Germline values: CDR1 MDHEN, CDR2 SYDVKM. This CDR3 is 13 amino acids long. CDR3 region: CASSFSAYNEQFF. In DNA form, the CDR3 reads TGTGCCAGCAGTTTCTCGGCTTACAATGAGCAGTTCTTC.

The CDR3 coding sequence is TGTGCCAGCAGACTAGCGGGAAGCAATGAGCAGTTCTTC. This translates into CASRLAGSNEQFF. This rearrangement joins TRBV25-1 to TRBJ2-1, with TRBD2 identical over 10 bases. With V trimmed by 6 bases and J by 6 bases, 2 bases remained unmatched. The CDR3 is 13 residues long. In germline, CDR1 is MGHDK, CDR2 SYGVNS.

The chain couples TRBV4-1 to TRBJ2-6; a weak D match, TRBD1 (5 bases). The CDR3 covers 17 residues. Trimming shortened V by 0 bases and J by 0 bases, and 9 bases separated the two germline ends. The germline CDR1 and CDR2 sequences are MGHRA and YSYEKL. The DNA for the CDR3 is TGCGCCAGCAGCCAAGACCGAAGGGGCTCTGGGGCCAACGTCCTGACTTTC. Translating gives CASSQDRRGSGANVLTF.

The genes are TRBV10-3 and TRBJ2-1, with 10 bases matching TRBD2. Losses at the gene ends were 4 bases for V and 9 bases for J; bases not matched to a gene: 6. The V gene's germline CDR1 is ENHRY and CDR2 SYGVKD. The CDR3 contains 14 residues. The CDR3 protein is CAISVAGGQSEQFF. The CDR3 DNA is TGTGCCATCAGTGTAGCGGGAGGTCAGTCTGAGCAGTTCTTC.

The genes are TRBV7-8 and TRBJ1-2; D is uncertain. Germline V gives CDR1 SGHVS, CDR2 FQNEAQ. Trimming shortened V by 1 base and J by 1 base, and 13 bases separated the two germline ends. The length of the CDR3 is 16 residues. CDR3 loop: CASSLVTSGSNYGYTF. The CDR3 DNA follows: TGTGCCAGCAGCTTAGTGACGTCAGGAAGTAACTATGGCTACACCTTC.

The J gene is TRBJ1-1, the V gene TRBV5-4, with 7 bases matching TRBD1. V lost 0 bases and J lost 5; bases outside the gene matches: 4. Germline V gene sequence: CDR1 SGHNT, CDR2 YYREEE (reference sequence). The CDR3 sequence is 14 residues long. The CDR3 reads CASSLAGGGTEAFF. In DNA form, the CDR3 reads TGTGCCAGCAGCTTGGCAGGGGGAGGGACTGAAGCTTTCTTT. The variable domain in full, with the rest retrieved from reference TRBV5-4 and TRBJ1-1, is ETGVTQSPTHLIKTRGQQVTLRCSSQSGHNTVSWYQQALGQGPQFIFQYYREEENGRGNFPPRFSGLQFPNYSSELNVNALELDDSALYLCASSLAGGGTEAFFGQGTRLTVV.

The CDR3 region has the DNA TGTGCCAGCAGCGTAGGGGGGGGATACAATGAGCAGTTCTTC. It yields the protein CASSVGGGYNEQFF. The genes are TRBV6-6 and TRBJ2-1; D possibly corresponds to TRBD2 (7 bases). The germline V gene has CDR1 MNHNY and CDR2 SVGAGI (reference sequence). This CDR3 spans 14 amino acids. Trimming took off 6 bases at V and 4 bases at J, with 13 bases between the two ends.

The rearrangement links TRBV5-4 to TRBJ2-5; the D gene is possibly TRBD1 (6 bases). This CDR3 has 14 amino acids. Trimming cost V 3 bases and J 4 bases, with 13 bases left between them. CDR1 and CDR2 from the germline V gene are SGHNT and YYREEE (reference sequence). The CDR3 spells CASSWGTLRETQYF. In DNA form, the CDR3 reads TGTGCCAGCAGCTGGGGGACACTTAGAGAGACCCAGTACTTC. Based on the CDR3 plus reference TRBV5-4 and TRBJ2-5, the full variable domain is ETGVTQSPTHLIKTRGQQVTLRCSSQSGHNTVSWYQQALGQGPQFIFQYYREEENGRGNFPPRFSGLQFPNYSSELNVNALELDDSALYLCASSWGTLRETQYFGPGTRLLVL.

This clone came up once. V is TRBV7-9 and J is TRBJ2-1, with TRBD1 matching over 8 bases. V was pared by 5 bases and J by 8 bases, with 5 bases of the junction left unmatched. Germline V gene data show CDR1 as SEHNR and CDR2 as FQNEAQ (reference sequence). The CDR3 length is 13 residues. CDR3 sequence (DNA): TGTGCCAGCAGCGGACAGGGTGGAGATGAGCAGTTCTTC. Translated: CASSGQGGDEQFF.

The chain employs TRBV18 and TRBJ2-6; D is possibly TRBD1 or TRBD2 (6 bases each). This CDR3 is built from 16 residues. CDR1 and CDR2 (germline): KGHSH, LQKENI. V shed 2 bases and J shed 0 bases, with 8 bases lying between them. The CDR3 DNA sequence: TGTGCCAGCTCACCAGGAGGGGGCTCTGGGGCCAACGTCCTGACTTTC. The encoded protein is CASSPGGGSGANVLTF.

The chain has TRBV27 and TRBJ2-6; TRBD1 aligns across 11 bases. V lost 4 bases and J lost 2; bases outside the gene matches: 4. CDR3 length equals 17 residues. Germline V gene lookup returns CDR1 MNHEY and CDR2 SMNVEV (reference sequence). The CDR3 spells CASSSGTGGTGANVLTF. DNA for the CDR3: TGTGCCAGCAGTTCGGGGACAGGGGGAACTGGGGCCAACGTCCTGACTTTC. Looking up the rest from reference TRBV27 and TRBJ2-6 gives the full variable domain: EAQVTQNPRYLITVTGKKLTVTCSQNMNHEYMSWYRQDPGLGLRQIYYSMNVEVTDKGDVPEGYKVSRKEKRNFPLILESPSPNQTSLYFCASSSGTGGTGANVLTFGAGSRLTVL.

This chain uses TRBV7-3 with TRBJ2-7; unclear D gene. The length of the CDR3 is 13 residues. V was clipped by 1 base and J by 3 bases, with 7 bases between them. Germline CDR1 and CDR2: SGHTA and FQGTGA. The CDR3, as DNA: TGTGCCAGCAGCTTAATAATCGGCTACGAGCAGTACTTC. Translated: CASSLIIGYEQYF.